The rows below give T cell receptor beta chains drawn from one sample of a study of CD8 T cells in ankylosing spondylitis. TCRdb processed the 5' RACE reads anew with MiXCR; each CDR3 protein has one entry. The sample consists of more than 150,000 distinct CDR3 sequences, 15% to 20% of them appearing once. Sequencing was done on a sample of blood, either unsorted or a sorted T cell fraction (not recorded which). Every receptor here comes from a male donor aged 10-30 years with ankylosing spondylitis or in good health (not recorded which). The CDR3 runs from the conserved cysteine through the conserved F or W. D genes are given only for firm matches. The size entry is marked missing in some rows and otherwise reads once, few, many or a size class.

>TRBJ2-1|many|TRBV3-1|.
TGTGCCAGCAGCCCGACTAGATTTGAGCAGTTCTTC
CASSPTRFEQFF
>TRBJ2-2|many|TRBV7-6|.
TGTGCCAGCAGCTTAGGTGGGGCCGGCGGCGGGGAGCTGTTTTTT
CASSLGGAGGGELFF
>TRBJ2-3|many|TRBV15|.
TGTGCCACCCTACGACGGAGCACAGATACGCAGTATTTT
CATLRRSTDTQYF
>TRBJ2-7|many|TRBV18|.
TGTGCCAGCTCACGGGGCCCCAATCGCGACGAGCAGTACTTC
CASSRGPNRDEQYF
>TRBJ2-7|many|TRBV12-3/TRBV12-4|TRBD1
TGTGCCAGCAGTTTAGAACAGGGGAGCTCCTACGAGCAGTACTTC
CASSLEQGSSYEQYF
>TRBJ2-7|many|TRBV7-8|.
TGTGCCAGCAGCTTAGTGGCGGGCGGCGAGCAGTACTTC
CASSLVAGGEQYF
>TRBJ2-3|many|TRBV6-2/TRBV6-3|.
TGTGCCAGCAGTCGACCACAATACTCAGATACGCAGTATTTT
CASSRPQYSDTQYF
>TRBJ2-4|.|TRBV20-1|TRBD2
TGCAGTGCTGCAGATATAGCGGGAAACATTCAGTACTTC
CSAADIAGNIQYF
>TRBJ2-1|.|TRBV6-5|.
TGTGCCAGCACCCACCATAAAGGGGGCTACAATGAGCAGTTCTTC
CASTHHKGGYNEQFF
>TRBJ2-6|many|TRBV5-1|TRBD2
TGCGCCAGCAGCTTGGGGGGACTAGCGGGGTCTGGGGCCAACGTCCTGACTTTC
CASSLGGLAGSGANVLTF
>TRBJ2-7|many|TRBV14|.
TGTGCCAGCAGCGAGCACAGTGGGACCTACGAGCAGTACTTC
CASSEHSGTYEQYF
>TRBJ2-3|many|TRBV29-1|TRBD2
TGCAGCGTTGAAGGAGGACTAGCGGGGTACGCAGATACGCAGTATTTT
CSVEGGLAGYADTQYF
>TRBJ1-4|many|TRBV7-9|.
TGTGCCAGCAGCCGCGTCGACCTCGGAGAAAAACTGTTTTTT
CASSRVDLGEKLFF
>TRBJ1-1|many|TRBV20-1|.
TGCAGTGCCAGGGTGGGGGTTGCCACTGAAGCTTTCTTT
CSARVGVATEAFF
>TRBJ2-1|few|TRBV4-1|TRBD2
TGCGCCAGCAGCCACATTGCGGCACTAGCGGGAGGCTTCTCCTACAATGAGCAGTTCTTC
CASSHIAALAGGFSYNEQFF
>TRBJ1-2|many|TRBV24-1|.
TGTGCCACCAGTGATTTTAACTATGGCTACACCTTC
CATSDFNYGYTF
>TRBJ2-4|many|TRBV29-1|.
TGCAGCGTTGTTTTGCGTGGATCTGGGTTGGGGTACTTC
CSVVLRGSGLGYF
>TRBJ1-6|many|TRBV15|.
TGTGCCACCAGCAGGAGGGGCACAGGGAGAAATTCACCCCTCCACTTT
CATSRRGTGRNSPLHF
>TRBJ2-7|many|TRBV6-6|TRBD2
TGTGCCAGCAGTTACTCTCTCACTAGCGGGAGCTCCTACGAGCAGTACTTC
CASSYSLTSGSSYEQYF
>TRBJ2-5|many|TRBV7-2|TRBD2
TGTGCCAGCAGCTTAGGCCTAGCGGGAGGGTCGGAGACCCAGTACTTC
CASSLGLAGGSETQYF
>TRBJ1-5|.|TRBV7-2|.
TGTGCCAGCAGCTTAACGAGGAATAGCGATCAGCCCCAGCATTTT
CASSLTRNSDQPQHF
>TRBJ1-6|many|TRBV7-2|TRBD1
TGTGCCAGCAGCCCCGGGGGACAGCAGCCTTCACCCCTCCACTTT
CASSPGGQQPSPLHF